Listed below are T cell receptor beta chains from one sample, sequenced in a study of Graves' ophthalmopathy and Graves' hyperthyroidism. TCRdb reprocessed the multiplex PCR reads via MiXCR and lists one record per CDR3 protein. The profile shows 350,000 to 450,000 distinct CDR3 sequences, about 16% of them singletons. Specimen: peripheral blood. These receptors were collected from a woman aged 18-29 years with Graves' ophthalmopathy. Each CDR3 is given with its conserved first and last residue. D genes are given only for firm matches. Size is stated for part of the rows, as once, few or many counts, or as a class when the clone is expanded.

v_gene	d_gene	j_gene	abundance	CDR3aa	CDR3nt
TRBV20-1	TRBD1	TRBJ2-2	many	CSASGDRVGGGELFF	TGCAGTGCTAGTGGGGACAGGGTCGGTGGCGGGGAGCTGTTTTTT
TRBV28	-	TRBJ2-6	many	CASSSPVNAGANVLTF	TGTGCCAGCAGCTCCCCCGTTAATGCGGGGGCCAACGTCCTGACTTTC
TRBV6-4	-	TRBJ2-5	-	CARLARQETQYF	TGTGCCAGACTAGCTCGCCAAGAGACCCAGTACTTC
TRBV9	-	TRBJ1-1	-	CASSVMQNTEAFF	TGTGCCAGCAGCGTAATGCAGAACACTGAAGCTTTCTTT
TRBV5-1	TRBD1	TRBJ2-2	-	CASSPRTGMSSTGELFF	TGCGCCAGCAGCCCCCGGACAGGGATGAGCTCCACCGGGGAGCTGTTTTTT
TRBV18	-	TRBJ2-5	many	CASSPSEPAGRETQYF	TGTGCCAGCTCACCGTCGGAACCGGCGGGTCGTGAGACCCAGTACTTC
TRBV2	-	TRBJ2-7	many	CASSDLVLGSEQYF	TGTGCCAGCAGTGATCTTGTGCTAGGAAGTGAGCAGTACTTC
TRBV7-2	-	TRBJ1-1	many	CASNTPTGYAFF	TGTGCCAGCAACACCCCCACAGGGTATGCTTTCTTT
TRBV6-5	-	TRBJ1-1	many	CASSYFRAPTSEAFF	TGTGCCAGCAGTTACTTCAGGGCCCCTACCTCTGAAGCTTTCTTT
TRBV6-5	-	TRBJ1-1	many	CASSPVPTDQAFF	TGTGCCAGCAGCCCGGTCCCGACAGATCAAGCTTTCTTT
TRBV19	TRBD2	TRBJ2-6	many	CASAPGGLAGGSSGANVLTF	TGTGCCAGTGCCCCTGGGGGACTAGCGGGGGGAAGCTCTGGGGCCAACGTCCTGACTTTC
TRBV20-1	-	TRBJ2-5	many	CSARDLATQETQYF	TGCAGTGCTAGAGATTTAGCGACTCAAGAGACCCAGTACTTC
TRBV7-8	TRBD1	TRBJ1-5	many	CASRRDRVGNQPQHF	TGTGCCAGCAGGCGGGACAGGGTTGGCAATCAGCCCCAGCATTTT
TRBV6-5	-	TRBJ2-7	many	CASSYPGQPTYEQYF	TGTGCCAGCAGCTACCCCGGACAGCCCACCTACGAGCAGTACTTC
TRBV20-1	-	TRBJ2-7	many	CSARESIGLLYEQYF	TGCAGTGCTAGAGAGTCGATAGGATTACTCTACGAGCAGTACTTC
TRBV11-2	-	TRBJ2-7	many	CASSSRQRNSYEQYF	TGTGCCAGCAGCTCCCGACAGCGAAACTCCTACGAGCAGTACTTC
TRBV27	-	TRBJ1-1	many	CASRPRPKNTEAFF	TGTGCCAGCCGGCCCCGCCCCAAGAACACTGAAGCTTTCTTT
TRBV7-2	-	TRBJ2-3	many	CASSARSTDTQYF	TGTGCCAGCAGCGCGAGAAGCACAGATACGCAGTATTTT
TRBV9	-	TRBJ1-1	many	CASSPNDAEAEAFF	TGTGCCAGCAGCCCAAACGACGCCGAGGCTGAAGCTTTCTTT
TRBV11-1	-	TRBJ1-1	many	CASSPTGRNTEAFF	TGTGCCAGCAGCCCGACCGGGAGGAACACTGAAGCTTTCTTT
TRBV6-5	-	TRBJ2-7	many	CASSWAGSYEQYF	TGTGCCAGCAGTTGGGCAGGGTCATACGAGCAGTACTTC
TRBV30	-	TRBJ1-1	many	CARGEGQGTEAFF	TGTGCCCGGGGTGAAGGGCAGGGCACTGAAGCTTTCTTT
TRBV15	-	TRBJ1-6	many	CATSSAGGVPNSPLHF	TGTGCCACCAGCAGCGCAGGCGGGGTTCCGAATTCACCCCTCCACTTT
TRBV20-1	TRBD2	TRBJ2-7	many	CSALAGEVYEQYF	TGCAGTGCCCTAGCGGGAGAAGTGTACGAGCAGTACTTC
TRBV28	TRBD1	TRBJ1-2	many	CASSQSDRFHGYTF	TGTGCCAGCAGTCAATCGGACAGGTTCCATGGCTACACCTTC
TRBV20-1	TRBD1	TRBJ1-2	many	CSVRTGDEYGYTF	TGCAGTGTTAGGACAGGGGACGAGTATGGCTACACCTTC
TRBV20-1	TRBD1	TRBJ1-3	many	CSAEQGGGHTIYF	TGCAGTGCAGAACAGGGGGGGGGGCACACCATATATTTT
TRBV6-1	-	TRBJ2-5	-	CASRQTLIQETQYF	TGTGCCAGCAGACAGACCTTAATCCAAGAGACCCAGTACTTC
TRBV10-2	-	TRBJ2-7	many	CASSDRGRISYEQYF	TGCGCCAGCAGTGACCGGGGACGGATATCCTACGAGCAGTACTTC
TRBV19	-	TRBJ1-3	many	CASGWRRSSGNTIYF	TGTGCCAGTGGTTGGCGTAGGAGCTCTGGAAACACCATATATTTT
TRBV19	TRBD1	TRBJ1-5	many	CASSIVLQGADSNQPQHF	TGTGCCAGTAGTATAGTCTTACAGGGGGCCGATAGCAATCAGCCCCAGCATTTT
TRBV6-2/TRBV6-3	-	TRBJ2-5	-	CASLERGTQYF	TGTGCCAGCCTGGAACGTGGGACCCAGTACTTC
TRBV7-2	-	TRBJ2-7	-	CASSLAGGAPWTGRNEQYF	TGTGCCAGCAGCTTAGCGGGGGGGGCGCCGTGGACAGGGAGGAACGAGCAGTACTTC
TRBV20-1	TRBD2	TRBJ2-7	many	CSASKLAGGRQYF	TGCAGTGCTAGCAAACTAGCGGGAGGAAGGCAGTACTTC
TRBV11-2	-	TRBJ2-7	many	CASSLDPGGGAKQYF	TGTGCCAGCAGCTTAGACCCCGGAGGAGGGGCAAAGCAGTACTTC
TRBV28	-	TRBJ1-1	many	CASSSETQNTEAFF	TGTGCCAGCAGTTCTGAGACTCAGAACACTGAAGCTTTCTTT
TRBV28	-	TRBJ2-7	-	CAWSVTGISYEQYF	TGTGCCTGGAGTGTAACGGGGATCTCCTACGAGCAGTACTTC
TRBV10-2	-	TRBJ2-4	-	CASSDLGGGMSRGYF	TGCGCCAGCAGTGATTTAGGGGGGGGAATGTCCCGTGGGTACTTC
TRBV10-3	-	TRBJ1-1	many	CAISATGIDTEAFF	TGTGCCATCAGTGCTACAGGGATTGACACTGAAGCTTTCTTT
TRBV28	TRBD1	TRBJ2-7	many	CASTGTGTYEQYF	TGTGCCAGTACCGGGACAGGGACCTACGAGCAGTACTTC
TRBV7-2	-	TRBJ2-7	many	CASSRAGTPTYEQYF	TGTGCCAGCAGCCGCGCAGGGACTCCTACCTACGAGCAGTACTTC